The rows below give T cell receptor beta chains drawn from one sample of a study of blood T cell repertoires in COVID-19. Repertoires were generated with immunoSEQ multiplex PCR, while TCRdb's copy carries only in-frame clones and drops some. This sample carries around 370,000 clones, roughly 90% of them seen once, and the ten largest clones take approximately 7.3%. Sequencing used peripheral blood. These receptor sequences come from a woman in her 70s with COVID-19, enrolled during active disease. Both conserved end residues are part of each CDR3. D genes are given only for firm matches. The size of a clone is reported for some rows only, either as once, few or many, or as a class for expanded clones.

D	J	size	length	V	CDR3	DNA
.	TRBJ1-1	.	16	TRBV4-1	CASSQDTRGRGTEAFF	TGCGCCAGCAGCCAAGATACCAGGGGTCGTGGCACTGAAGCTTTCTTT
.	TRBJ1-2	once	13	TRBV4-3	CASSQSGAYGYTF	TGCGCCAGCAGCCAAAGCGGGGCTTATGGCTACACCTTC
TRBD2	TRBJ2-1	once	14	TRBV6-4	CASSESGGGDEQFF	TGTGCCAGCAGTGAAAGCGGGGGTGGGGATGAGCAGTTCTTC
.	TRBJ1-1	.	12	TRBV7-9	CASSPGLSEAFF	TGTGCCAGCAGCCCAGGGCTCTCTGAAGCTTTCTTT
TRBD2	TRBJ2-5	.	17	TRBV29-1	CSALGLAGGPYQETQYF	TGCAGCGCACTGGGACTAGCGGGGGGCCCGTACCAAGAGACCCAGTACTTC
.	TRBJ1-5	.	12	TRBV24-1	CATSDSDGGQHF	TGTGCCACCAGTGATTCGGACGGCGGGCAGCATTTT
.	TRBJ2-2	.	15	TRBV2	CASSEQGGFTGELFF	TGTGCCAGCAGTGAACAGGGGGGATTCACCGGGGAGCTGTTTTTT
.	TRBJ1-6	once	17	TRBV24-1	CATSDSKTSSYNSPLHF	TGTGCCACCAGTGATTCCAAAACCAGCTCCTATAATTCACCCCTCCACTTT
TRBD1	TRBJ1-2	.	14	TRBV4-1	CASSPSDRDYGYTF	TGCGCCAGCAGCCCCTCGGACAGGGACTATGGCTACACCTTC
.	TRBJ2-1	.	12	TRBV2	CASRTAKNEQFF	TGTGCCAGCCGGACAGCGAAGAATGAGCAGTTCTTC
.	TRBJ2-1	.	16	TRBV5-4	CASSLPSRRSYNEQFF	TGTGCCAGCAGCTTGCCCAGCAGGCGCTCCTACAATGAGCAGTTCTTC
TRBD2	TRBJ2-3	.	16	TRBV2	CASISGTSGLTDTQYF	TGTGCCAGCATCTCTGGGACTAGCGGCCTCACAGATACGCAGTATTTT
.	TRBJ2-7	once	14	TRBV18	CASSPPSGTYEQYF	TGTGCCAGCTCACCACCTAGCGGTACTTACGAGCAGTACTTC
.	TRBJ2-3	.	14	TRBV6-5	CASSYNGLADTQYF	TGTGCCAGCAGTTATAACGGTCTAGCAGATACGCAGTATTTT
.	TRBJ1-4	once	14	TRBV28	CASSLNSIMIKLFF	TGTGCCAGCAGTTTGAACAGCATCATGATAAAACTGTTTTTT
TRBD1	TRBJ1-5	.	14	TRBV24-1	CATGGGQGHQPQHF	TGTGCCACCGGGGGGGGACAGGGACATCAGCCCCAGCATTTT
.	TRBJ2-2	once	13	TRBV12-3/TRBV12-4	CASTPVDTGELFF	TGTGCCAGCACCCCGGTCGACACCGGGGAGCTGTTTTTT
.	TRBJ2-7	.	13	TRBV13	CASRYGSSYEQYF	TGTGCCAGCAGGTATGGGAGCTCCTACGAGCAGTACTTC
TRBD2	TRBJ2-5	few	15	TRBV2	CASSEGGTNQETQYF	TGTGCCAGCAGTGAAGGGGGGACTAACCAAGAGACCCAGTACTTC
TRBD1	TRBJ2-1	.	16	TRBV5-1	CASSLVGQGSVNEQFF	TGCGCCAGCAGCTTGGTGGGACAGGGGTCCGTCAATGAGCAGTTCTTC
.	TRBJ1-2	few	13	TRBV2	CASTSRASEGYTF	TGTGCCAGCACCTCCAGAGCTTCGGAGGGCTACACCTTC
TRBD1	TRBJ1-2	once	15	TRBV7-9	CASSFDTGGSYGYTF	TGTGCCAGCAGCTTTGACACAGGGGGCAGCTATGGCTACACCTTC
.	TRBJ2-3	.	14	TRBV5-1	CASSLGTGADTQYF	TGCGCCAGCAGCTTGGGTACTGGAGCAGATACGCAGTATTTT
.	TRBJ2-3	.	15	TRBV5-1	CASSLGGSRGDTQYF	TGCGCCAGCAGCTTGGGCGGCAGTCGGGGGGATACGCAGTATTTT
.	TRBJ1-2	.	13	TRBV10-1	CASSSGLYYGYTF	TGCGCCAGCAGTTCGGGACTCTACTATGGCTACACCTTC
.	TRBJ2-7	.	14	TRBV4-1	CASSQVGGTREQYF	TGCGCCAGCAGCCAAGTCGGGGGGACAAGAGAGCAGTACTTC
TRBD2	TRBJ2-1	once	14	TRBV2	CASSEIAGDNEQFF	TGTGCCAGCAGTGAGATAGCGGGGGACAATGAGCAGTTCTTC
.	TRBJ1-1	.	14	TRBV7-2	CASSLASGRTEAFF	TGTGCCAGCAGCTTAGCGTCGGGAAGAACTGAAGCTTTCTTT
.	TRBJ1-1	.	15	TRBV7-9	CASTKKGGSGTEAFF	TGTGCCAGCACCAAAAAAGGGGGTTCTGGAACTGAAGCTTTCTTT
.	TRBJ2-3	.	17	TRBV11-2	CASSLGRQLYTADTQYF	TGTGCCAGCAGCTTAGGGCGACAGCTATACACAGCAGATACGCAGTATTTT
.	TRBJ2-7	.	12	TRBV6-6	CASSYPYYEQYF	TGTGCCAGCAGTTACCCTTACTACGAGCAGTACTTC
.	TRBJ1-3	few	15	TRBV2	CASTFSGGSGNTIYF	TGTGCCAGCACGTTCTCGGGGGGATCTGGAAACACCATATATTTT
.	TRBJ1-6	.	14	TRBV6-5	CASGDSSYNSPLHF	TGTGCCAGCGGCGACAGCTCCTATAATTCACCCCTCCACTTT
.	TRBJ1-2	.	15	TRBV4-1	CASSQPGGRNYGYTF	TGCGCCAGCAGCCAACCGGGAGGGCGTAACTATGGCTACACCTTC
.	TRBJ2-7	.	14	TRBV24-1	CATSDLGTPYEQYF	TGTGCCACCAGTGATTTGGGGACTCCCTACGAGCAGTACTTC
.	TRBJ1-4	.	14	TRBV4-1	CASKQAPINEKLFF	TGCGCCAGCAAGCAGGCCCCGATTAATGAAAAACTGTTTTTT
TRBD1	TRBJ1-4	.	15	TRBV4-1	CASSHSYGQDEKLFF	TGCGCCAGCAGCCACTCCTATGGACAGGACGAAAAACTGTTTTTT
TRBD2	TRBJ2-3	.	20	TRBV14	CASSQLTSGGAVRRTDTQYF	TGTGCCAGCAGCCAACTGACTAGCGGGGGGGCAGTTCGTCGCACAGATACGCAGTATTTT
.	TRBJ1-6	.	18	TRBV9	CASSVAKDVGSYNSPLHF	TGTGCCAGCAGCGTAGCTAAAGACGTAGGGAGTTATAATTCACCCCTCCACTTT
TRBD1	TRBJ1-2	few	13	TRBV6-5	CASWDSSIYGYTF	TGTGCCAGCTGGGACAGTAGCATCTATGGCTACACCTTC
.	TRBJ1-2	.	14	TRBV5-1	CASSQSGTRSGYTF	TGCGCCAGCAGCCAATCCGGGACAAGGTCTGGCTACACCTTC
.	TRBJ2-3	.	15	TRBV2	CASSAPGAGPDTQYF	TGTGCCAGCAGTGCCCCTGGGGCAGGGCCAGATACGCAGTATTTT